These T cell receptor beta chains were read from a single sample in a study of CD8+ T cells in alopecia areata. The assay was immunoSEQ multiplex PCR, and TCRdb's table has in-frame clones only and misses some. The repertoire has roughly 250,000 clones, 67% of them found once; the top ten carry 0.95% to 1.5%. This specimen was CD4+ T cells sorted from blood, taken at week 0. The source is a human donor with alopecia areata. Each CDR3 is given with its conserved first and last residue. A D gene is named only where the DNA matches it firmly. Some rows mark clone size as missing; the rest say once, few, many or name a class of expanded clone.

abundance	d_gene	v_gene	j_gene	CDR3nt	CDR3aa
.	.	TRBV29-1	TRBJ2-3	TGCAGCGTTGCCCTAGGGGATACGCAGTATTTT	CSVALGDTQYF
.	.	TRBV6-5	TRBJ1-1	TGTGCCAGCAGTTACGGCGTTCTGAACACTGAAGCTTTCTTT	CASSYGVLNTEAFF
.	.	TRBV6-5	TRBJ1-4	TGTGCCAGCAGCCTACACGGGGGAGGCGAAAAACTGTTTTTT	CASSLHGGGEKLFF
.	TRBD2	TRBV25-1	TRBJ2-5	TGTGCCAGCAGTGAAGGAGCGAGTAGCGGGTTCCAAGAGACCCAGTACTTC	CASSEGASSGFQETQYF
.	.	TRBV4-3	TRBJ2-3	TGCGCCAGCAGCCGAGATTTGGATGGGGGGAATACGCAGTATTTT	CASSRDLDGGNTQYF
.	.	TRBV5-1	TRBJ1-1	TGCGCCAGCAGTTACTCCGGGGTCCCGAACACTGAAGCTTTCTTT	CASSYSGVPNTEAFF
.	.	TRBV5-4	TRBJ2-2	TGTGCCAGCAGCCCCGTGGGGAGGAACACCGGGGAGCTGTTTTTT	CASSPVGRNTGELFF
.	.	TRBV18	TRBJ1-2	TGTGCCAGCTCACCAGGGATAGGGGATGGCTACACCTTC	CASSPGIGDGYTF
.	.	TRBV9	TRBJ1-1	TGTGCCAGCAGCGTAGATGTAATGGTAAACACTGAAGCTTTCTTT	CASSVDVMVNTEAFF
.	.	TRBV5-6	TRBJ2-1	TGTGCCAGCAGCTTACTAGGCCCCGGGACCTACAATGAGCAGTTCTTC	CASSLLGPGTYNEQFF
.	.	TRBV25-1	TRBJ1-2	TGTGCCAGCAGTGAAGTCTATGGCTACACCTTC	CASSEVYGYTF
.	TRBD1	TRBV18	TRBJ1-2	TGTGCCAGCTCACCAAATACGGGACAGGGGAACTATGGCTACACCTTC	CASSPNTGQGNYGYTF
.	TRBD1	TRBV5-4	TRBJ2-3	TGTGCCAGCAGCTTGGGCGACAGGGGTACAGATACGCAGTATTTT	CASSLGDRGTDTQYF
few	.	TRBV2	TRBJ1-2	TGTGCCAGCAGTTCGGGTCAGGGGTATGGCTACACCTTC	CASSSGQGYGYTF
once	.	TRBV6-1	TRBJ2-1	TGTGCCAGCAGGAGCCGGGACATACTTACGGATGAGCAGTTCTTC	CASRSRDILTDEQFF
.	.	TRBV7-4	TRBJ2-7	TGTGCCAGCAGCGGCAGGGATTTCGACGAGCAGTACTTC	CASSGRDFDEQYF
.	.	TRBV29-1	TRBJ2-1	TGCAGCGCTATCCGCTGGGCGAACAATGAGCAGTTCTTC	CSAIRWANNEQFF
few	.	TRBV2	TRBJ2-6	TGTGCCAGCAGTGAATCATCGACGGGTATTTCTGGGGCCAACGTCCTGACTTTC	CASSESSTGISGANVLTF
.	.	TRBV30	TRBJ1-2	TGTGCCTGGAGTGTACAGGGATCGAACGATGGCTACACCTTC	CAWSVQGSNDGYTF
.	.	TRBV29-1	TRBJ2-3	TGCAGCGAGACCAACTGGGCTTCTAGCACAGATACGCAGTATTTT	CSETNWASSTDTQYF
few	TRBD1	TRBV5-6	TRBJ1-1	TGTGCCAGCAGCTTCCGGGACAGGAGGACTGAAGCTTTCTTT	CASSFRDRRTEAFF
.	.	TRBV29-1	TRBJ2-3	TGCAGCGTTGGACGGGGAAGGGCAGATACGCAGTATTTT	CSVGRGRADTQYF
once	.	TRBV27	TRBJ2-7	TGTGCCAGCAGCCTGTTAGGTTCCCACGAGCAGTACTTC	CASSLLGSHEQYF
.	.	TRBV27	TRBJ2-1	TGTGCCAGTTCCTCCGGGGGTCCGAGGAATGAGCAGTTCTTC	CASSSGGPRNEQFF
.	.	TRBV5-1	TRBJ2-3	TGCGCCAGCAGCTTGAGGTCGTTGTCGAGGTCTAGCACAGATACGCAGTATTTT	CASSLRSLSRSSTDTQYF
few	.	TRBV9	TRBJ2-3	TGTGCCAGCAGCGTAGCTTCGGGGAGCACAGATACGCAGTATTTT	CASSVASGSTDTQYF
.	.	TRBV29-1	TRBJ2-3	TGCAGCGTTGTACTTGCCTCACCTACGCAGTATTTT	CSVVLASPTQYF
.	.	TRBV2	TRBJ2-5	TGTGCCAGCAATACGGACGAAGAGACCCAGTACTTC	CASNTDEETQYF
few	.	TRBV29-1	TRBJ2-5	TGCAGCGTTGAAGATATGAAGACCCAGTACTTC	CSVEDMKTQYF
once	.	TRBV15	TRBJ2-6	TGTGCCACCAGCAGAGTCGGGAAGGGGGGCTCTGGGGCCAACGTCCTGACTTTC	CATSRVGKGGSGANVLTF
.	TRBD1	TRBV9	TRBJ1-6	TGTGCCAGCAGCGTCGGACAGGATAATTCACCCCTCCACTTT	CASSVGQDNSPLHF
.	.	TRBV7-2	TRBJ2-3	TGTGCCAGCAGCTTAGCGCAGGGCGACTCAGATACGCAGTATTTT	CASSLAQGDSDTQYF
.	.	TRBV29-1	TRBJ2-5	TGCAGCACTGTAGAGGGAGAGACCCAGTACTTC	CSTVEGETQYF
.	.	TRBV4-3	TRBJ2-4	TGCGCCAGCAGCCAAGACGCGGGGAGTTTTACCAAAAACATTCAGTACTTC	CASSQDAGSFTKNIQYF
few	.	TRBV19	TRBJ2-3	TGTGCCAGTAGTAACAGGCGTACAGATACGCAGTATTTT	CASSNRRTDTQYF
.	TRBD1	TRBV5-6	TRBJ1-5	TGTGCCAGCAGCTTGTCCCCAGGGGGGGCGGGAAATCAGCCCCAGCATTTT	CASSLSPGGAGNQPQHF
.	.	TRBV6-1	TRBJ1-2	TGTGCCAGCAGTGGGGAGTTTGGCTACACCTTC	CASSGEFGYTF
few	.	TRBV7-2	TRBJ2-5	TGTGCCAGCAGCTTTTTCGCATCGGATGGAGAGACCCAGTACTTC	CASSFFASDGETQYF
.	.	TRBV9	TRBJ2-7	TGTGCCAGCAGCGTAGCTTTCGCAACCGAGCAGTACTTC	CASSVAFATEQYF
.	.	TRBV20-1	TRBJ2-7	TGCAGTGCTTCCAGGGAGGTCGAGCAGTACTTC	CSASREVEQYF
.	.	TRBV19	TRBJ2-3	TGTGCCACCTTGAGTCTAGCGAGGGATACGCAGTATTTT	CATLSLARDTQYF
.	.	TRBV7-8	TRBJ2-3	TGTGCCAGCAGCCGAAAAGTAGGGGCCTCAGATACGCAGTATTTT	CASSRKVGASDTQYF
.	TRBD1	TRBV29-1	TRBJ1-1	TGCAGCGGGGACAGGGGATGGAACACTGAAGCTTTCTTT	CSGDRGWNTEAFF
few	.	TRBV5-1	TRBJ2-2	TGCGCCAGCAGCTTGGGACACACGAACACCGGGGAGCTGTTTTTT	CASSLGHTNTGELFF
.	TRBD1	TRBV30	TRBJ1-3	TGTGCCTGGAGGGGGGGACAGGTGATCTCTGGAAACACCATATATTTT	CAWRGGQVISGNTIYF
.	.	TRBV6-1	TRBJ2-2	TGTGCCAGCACGGTATTCAGGGGGGAGCTGTTTTTT	CASTVFRGELFF
once	TRBD2	TRBV29-1	TRBJ2-5	TGCAGCGTTGTGCCTAGCGGGGAAAGGGAGACCCAGTACTTC	CSVVPSGERETQYF
.	.	TRBV6-5	TRBJ1-6	TGTGCCAGCAGTTACTCCAGGGAGAATTCACCCCTCCACTTT	CASSYSRENSPLHF
few	.	TRBV5-4	TRBJ1-2	TGTGCCAGCAGCTTGGACGGGGGCTACACCTTC	CASSLDGGYTF
.	.	TRBV6-5	TRBJ1-2	TGTGCCAGCAGGGACACTACTTTACTGGGCTATGGCTACACCTTC	CASRDTTLLGYGYTF
.	.	TRBV7-9	TRBJ2-5	TGTGCCAGCAGCTTGGTTTCTGCCCAAGAGACCCAGTACTTC	CASSLVSAQETQYF